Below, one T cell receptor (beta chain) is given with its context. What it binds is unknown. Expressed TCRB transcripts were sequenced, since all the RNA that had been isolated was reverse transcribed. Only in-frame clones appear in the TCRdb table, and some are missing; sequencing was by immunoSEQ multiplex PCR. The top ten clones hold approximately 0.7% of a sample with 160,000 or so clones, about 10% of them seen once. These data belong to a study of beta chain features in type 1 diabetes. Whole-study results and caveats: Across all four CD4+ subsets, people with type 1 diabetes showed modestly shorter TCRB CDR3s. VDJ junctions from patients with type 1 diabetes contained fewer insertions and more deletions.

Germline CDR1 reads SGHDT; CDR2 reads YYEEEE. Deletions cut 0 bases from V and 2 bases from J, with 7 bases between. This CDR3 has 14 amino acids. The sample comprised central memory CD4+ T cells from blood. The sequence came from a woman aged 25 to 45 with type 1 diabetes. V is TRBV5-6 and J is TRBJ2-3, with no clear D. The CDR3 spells CASSLDRTTDTQYF. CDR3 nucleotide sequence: TGTGCCAGCAGCTTGGACAGAACCACAGATACGCAGTATTTT.